The sequence of this TCR beta chain was determined in a study of cytomegalovirus exposure and HLA in healthy donors. Though nominally healthy at sampling, donors likely had unrecorded immune exposures. Germline CDR1 and CDR2: SGHDN and FVKESK. V was pared by 2 bases and J by 3 bases, with 15 bases between. This CDR3 region has 16 residues. PCR involved 60 Vbeta and 13 Jbeta primers. Per the original data handling: Later work found 80 million to 85 million unique TCR beta chains, with 9 million to 13 million shared. Measured with immunoSEQ multiplex PCR; TCRdb has only the in-frame clones, and not every one. That table gives V, J and clone size, and the DNA gave D and trimming. The data contain some 180,000 clones, approximately 71% of them seen just once; the ten biggest clones take up about 4.9%.

The J gene is TRBJ2-3, the V gene TRBV14; perhaps TRBD2 as D (7 bases). The sample taken for sequencing was PBMCs. This clonotype was obtained from a woman aged 18-30 years in good health and CMV-seropositive. This CDR3 is CASSQYLGGPTDTQYF. As DNA, the CDR3 is TGTGCCAGCAGCCAATATCTCGGGGGGCCTACAGATACGCAGTATTTT. The full variable domain, its missing parts supplied by reference TRBV14 and TRBJ2-3, is EAGVTQFPSHSVIEKGQTVTLRCDPISGHDNLYWYRRVMGKEIKFLLHFVKESKQDESGMPNNRFLAERTGGTYSTLKVQPAELEDSGVYFCASSQYLGGPTDTQYFGPGTRLTVL.